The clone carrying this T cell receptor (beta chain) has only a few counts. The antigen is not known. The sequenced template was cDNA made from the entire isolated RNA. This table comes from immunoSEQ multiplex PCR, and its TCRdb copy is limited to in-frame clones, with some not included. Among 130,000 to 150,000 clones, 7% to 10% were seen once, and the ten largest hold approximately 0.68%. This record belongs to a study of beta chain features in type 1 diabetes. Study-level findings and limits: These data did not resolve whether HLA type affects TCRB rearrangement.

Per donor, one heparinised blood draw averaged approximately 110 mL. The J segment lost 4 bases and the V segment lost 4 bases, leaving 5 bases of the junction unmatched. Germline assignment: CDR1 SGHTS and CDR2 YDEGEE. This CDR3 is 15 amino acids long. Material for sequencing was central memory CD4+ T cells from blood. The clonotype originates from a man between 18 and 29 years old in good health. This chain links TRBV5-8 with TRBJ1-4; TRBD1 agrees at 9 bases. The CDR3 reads CASSTGTGNNEKLFF. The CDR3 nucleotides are TGTGCCAGCAGCACCGGGACAGGGAATAATGAAAAACTGTTTTTT.